A selection of T cell receptor beta chains follows, all from one sample in a study of CD8 T cells in Susac syndrome. TCRdb recomputed calls from the immunoSEQ multiplex PCR reads with MiXCR, one row per CDR3 protein. The repertoire holds fewer than 150,000 distinct CDR3 sequences, with around 94% as singletons. Sequenced: CD8+ T cells from PBMCs. The receptor set was obtained from a human donor in good health. Each CDR3 is given with its conserved first and last residue. Fields, in order: CDR3 length, V gene, J gene, D gene, clone size, CDR3 protein, CDR3 DNA. The D gene is left open where the match is weak. The size of a clone is reported for some rows only, either as once, few or many, or as a class for expanded clones.

13	TRBV29-1	TRBJ2-3	NA	NA	CSADYTTTDTQYF	TGCAGCGCCGACTACACGACCACAGATACGCAGTATTTT
13	TRBV9	TRBJ2-2	NA	NA	CASSVAHTGELFF	TGTGCCAGCAGCGTAGCACATACCGGGGAGCTGTTTTTT
15	TRBV15	TRBJ2-3	NA	NA	CATSGTNPGTDTQYF	TGTGCCACCAGCGGGACAAACCCTGGCACAGATACGCAGTATTTT
12	TRBV29-1	TRBJ1-2	TRBD1	NA	CSVTDRVEGYTF	TGCAGCGTTACCGACAGGGTGGAAGGCTACACCTTC
14	TRBV5-1	TRBJ2-7	TRBD1	NA	CASSGGQRYYEQYF	TGCGCCAGCAGCGGGGGACAGAGGTACTACGAGCAGTACTTC
13	TRBV7-9	TRBJ2-7	TRBD2	once	CASRVAGVGEQYF	TGTGCCAGCAGAGTAGCGGGAGTTGGGGAGCAGTACTTC
10	TRBV7-2	TRBJ2-1	NA	NA	CALEGNEQFF	TGTGCCTTGGAGGGTAATGAGCAGTTCTTC
15	TRBV29-1	TRBJ2-5	TRBD2	NA	CSVHSLGLVVETQYF	TGCAGCGTTCACTCGCTGGGACTAGTTGTGGAGACCCAGTACTTC
15	TRBV3-1	TRBJ1-2	TRBD1	NA	CASSQVETGGYGYTF	TGTGCCAGCAGCCAAGTCGAGACAGGGGGCTATGGCTACACCTTC
13	TRBV4-2	TRBJ2-1	NA	NA	CASSQEGAREQFF	TGTGCCAGCAGCCAGGAAGGGGCGAGGGAGCAGTTCTTC
15	TRBV27	TRBJ2-7	NA	NA	CASSFGPEGPYEQYF	TGTGCCAGCAGTTTCGGACCGGAGGGTCCCTACGAGCAGTACTTC
13	TRBV19	TRBJ2-2	NA	NA	CASSMRGTGELFF	TGTGCCAGTAGTATGCGGGGAACCGGGGAGCTGTTTTTT